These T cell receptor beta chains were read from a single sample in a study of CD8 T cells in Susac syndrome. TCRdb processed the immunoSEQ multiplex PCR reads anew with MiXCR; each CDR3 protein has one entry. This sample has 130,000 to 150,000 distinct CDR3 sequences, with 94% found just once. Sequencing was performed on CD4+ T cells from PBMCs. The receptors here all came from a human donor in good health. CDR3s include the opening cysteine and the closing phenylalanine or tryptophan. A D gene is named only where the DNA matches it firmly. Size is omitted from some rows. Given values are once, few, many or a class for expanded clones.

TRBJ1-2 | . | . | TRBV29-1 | TGCAGCGTCGGTCTGAACGGCTACACCTTC | CSVGLNGYTF
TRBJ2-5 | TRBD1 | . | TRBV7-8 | TGTGCCAGCAGCTTATGGGGCCCCAGGGGGCTTGGGGAGACCCAGTACTTC | CASSLWGPRGLGETQYF
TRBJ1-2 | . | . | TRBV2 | TGTGCCAGCAGTAGAGGTGTAGGGAGTGGGAACTATGGCTACACCTTC | CASSRGVGSGNYGYTF
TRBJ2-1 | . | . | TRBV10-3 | TGTGCCACCGAAAAGGGGGGGAGCTACAATGAGCAGTTCTTC | CATEKGGSYNEQFF
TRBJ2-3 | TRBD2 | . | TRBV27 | TGTGCCAGCAGTTCCCTCAGGCTAGCGGGAATGGAAGATACGCAGTATTTT | CASSSLRLAGMEDTQYF
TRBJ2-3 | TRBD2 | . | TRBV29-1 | TGCAGCGTTGAAGGCCCTCCCGGGACTAGCGGGAGGGCTCACGCAGTAGATACGCAGTATTTT | CSVEGPPGTSGRAHAVDTQYF
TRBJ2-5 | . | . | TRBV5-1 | TGCGCCAGCAGGAGGGCCCAAGAGACCCAGTACTTC | CASRRAQETQYF
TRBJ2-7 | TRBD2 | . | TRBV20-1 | TGCAGTGCTAGACAGCGGGAAGGGGAGCAGTACTTC | CSARQREGEQYF
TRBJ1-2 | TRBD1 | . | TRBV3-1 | TGTGCCAGCAGACCCCGGGACAGACAAGACTATGGCTACACCTTC | CASRPRDRQDYGYTF
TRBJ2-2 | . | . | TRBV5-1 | TGCGCCAGCAGCCGGGACACCCCTACCGGGGAGCTGTTTTTT | CASSRDTPTGELFF
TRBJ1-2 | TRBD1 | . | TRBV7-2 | TGTGCCAGCAGCTCAAGGACAGGTGGCGGCTACACCTTC | CASSSRTGGGYTF
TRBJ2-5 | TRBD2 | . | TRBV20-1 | TGCAGTGCTAGAGCCCTCGGGGGGGTCGGGGAGACCCAGTACTTC | CSARALGGVGETQYF
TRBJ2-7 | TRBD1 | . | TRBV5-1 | TGCGCCAGCCGCCGGGACAGCCTCTACGAGCAGTACTTC | CASRRDSLYEQYF
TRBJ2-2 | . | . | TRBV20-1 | TGCAGTGCTAGGGACGGGTCTACCGGGGAGCTGTTTTTT | CSARDGSTGELFF
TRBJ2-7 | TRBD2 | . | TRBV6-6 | TGTGCCAGCAGACCTAGCGGGAGGAGATCCTACGAGCAGTACTTC | CASRPSGRRSYEQYF
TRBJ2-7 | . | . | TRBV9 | TGTGCCAGCAGCGGGACACCAGTCGACGAGCAGTACTTC | CASSGTPVDEQYF
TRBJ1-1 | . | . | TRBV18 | TGTGCCAGCTCACCGCTACTGGACGGCGGGGGAACTGAAGCTTTCTTT | CASSPLLDGGGTEAFF
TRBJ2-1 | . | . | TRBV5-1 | TGCGCCAGCAGCCCCCAGGGGGGGAGTGGGGATGAGCAGTTCTTC | CASSPQGGSGDEQFF
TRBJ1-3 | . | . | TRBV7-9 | TGTGCCAGCAGTCCGGACTTCCTCTCTGGAAACACCATATATTTT | CASSPDFLSGNTIYF
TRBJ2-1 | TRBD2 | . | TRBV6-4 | TGTGCCAGCAGTAGGACTAGCGGGAGCCCCAATGAGCAGTTCTTC | CASSRTSGSPNEQFF
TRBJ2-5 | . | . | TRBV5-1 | TGCGCCAGCAGCGGAGGGACAGACCAAGAGACCCAGTACTTC | CASSGGTDQETQYF
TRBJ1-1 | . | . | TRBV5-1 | TGCGCCAGCAGCCGGGGAAGCAAGAACACTGAAGCTTTCTTT | CASSRGSKNTEAFF
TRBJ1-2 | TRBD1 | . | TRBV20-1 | TGCAGTGCACCTGGACAGGGGAACTATGGCTACACCTTC | CSAPGQGNYGYTF
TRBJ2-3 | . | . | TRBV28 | TGTGCCAGCAGTTCCCAGGCCTTAGGGACAGATACGCAGTATTTT | CASSSQALGTDTQYF
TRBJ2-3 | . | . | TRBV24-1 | TGTGCCACCAGTAGGGCAGGCACGAATACGCAGTATTTT | CATSRAGTNTQYF
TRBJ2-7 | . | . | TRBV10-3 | TGTGCCATCAGTGTTAGGGTTGGCTACGAGCAGTACTTC | CAISVRVGYEQYF
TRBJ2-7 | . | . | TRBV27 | TGTGCCAGCAGTGCCGGGACCCGCGGGACCTACGAGCAGTACTTC | CASSAGTRGTYEQYF
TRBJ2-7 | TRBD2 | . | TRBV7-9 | TGTGCCAGCAGCCGGAGCGGGAGTTGGGAGCAGTACTTC | CASSRSGSWEQYF
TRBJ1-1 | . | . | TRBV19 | TGTGCCAGTAGTATTCCCAGGAACACTGAAGCTTTCTTT | CASSIPRNTEAFF
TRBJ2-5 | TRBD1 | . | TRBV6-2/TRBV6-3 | TGTGCCAGCAGTTACTCGCTTGGACAGGATGGGGAAGAGACCCAGTACTTC | CASSYSLGQDGEETQYF
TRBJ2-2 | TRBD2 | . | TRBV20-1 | TGCGGGGAGACTAGCAGCACCGGGGAGCTGTTTTTT | CGETSSTGELFF
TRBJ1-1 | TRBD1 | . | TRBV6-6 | TGTGCCAGCAGTCCATACGCAGGGGGCCCCAACACTGAAGCTTTCTTT | CASSPYAGGPNTEAFF
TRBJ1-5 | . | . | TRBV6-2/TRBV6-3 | TGTGCCAGCATGGCAGGGGTGCGAGAGCCCCAGCATTTT | CASMAGVREPQHF
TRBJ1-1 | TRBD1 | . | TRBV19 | TGTGCCAGTAGTACGGACAGGGACACTGAAGCTTTCTTT | CASSTDRDTEAFF
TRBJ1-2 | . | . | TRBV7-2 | TGTGCCAGCAGACCTCGTTCGTTGGGGGGTGGCTACACCTTC | CASRPRSLGGGYTF
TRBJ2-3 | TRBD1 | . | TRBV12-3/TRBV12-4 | TGTGCCAGCAGTCCGGGACAGGGGGCTAGCACAGATACGCAGTATTTT | CASSPGQGASTDTQYF
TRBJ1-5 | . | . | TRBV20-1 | TGCAGTCTCTATTCTAATAGCAATCAGCCCCAGCATTTT | CSLYSNSNQPQHF
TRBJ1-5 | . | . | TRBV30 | TGTGCCTGGAGTGAACTCGCGCGGCAGCCCCAGCATTTT | CAWSELARQPQHF
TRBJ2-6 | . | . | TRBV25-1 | TGTGCCAGCAGTGATATAGGCAGGGATGAGGAAGGGGCCAACGTCCTGACTTTC | CASSDIGRDEEGANVLTF
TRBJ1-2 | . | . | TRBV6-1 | TGTGCCAGCGGGGCCGCTGGGGCATATGGCTACACCTTC | CASGAAGAYGYTF
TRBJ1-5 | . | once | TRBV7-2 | TGTGCCAGCAGCTTAGGGGTTGGGGAGCGAAGCAATCAGCCCCAGCATTTT | CASSLGVGERSNQPQHF
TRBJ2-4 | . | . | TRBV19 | TGTGCCAGTAGTATTGGGGCGGCATTAGCCAAAAACATTCAGTACTTC | CASSIGAALAKNIQYF
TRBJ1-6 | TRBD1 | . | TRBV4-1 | TGCGCCAGCAGCCAAGCAGGGGGCGAATCACCCCTCCACTTT | CASSQAGGESPLHF
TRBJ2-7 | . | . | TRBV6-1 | TGTGCCAGCAGCAGACAGGACTACGAGCAGTACTTC | CASSRQDYEQYF
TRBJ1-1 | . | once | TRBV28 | TGTGCCAGCAGGGGCGAACCCAGACGGGCTTTCTTT | CASRGEPRRAFF
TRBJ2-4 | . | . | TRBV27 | TGTGCCAGCAGTTTATACCCCGGGTCGGAGAAAAACATTCAGTACTTC | CASSLYPGSEKNIQYF
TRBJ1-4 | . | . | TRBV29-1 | TGCAGCGTTGCGGTGGGGGCCAGGAGTGAAAAACTGTTTTTT | CSVAVGARSEKLFF
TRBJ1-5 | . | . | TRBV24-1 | TGTGCCACCAGTGATGCCAATCAGCCCCAGCATTTT | CATSDANQPQHF
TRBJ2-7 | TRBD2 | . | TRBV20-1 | TGCAGTGCTAGAGATCCCCTAGCGGGAGGGAACGAGCAGTACTTC | CSARDPLAGGNEQYF
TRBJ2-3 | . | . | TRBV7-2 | TGTGCCAGCAGCCGAAGCGGTTTTATGGGAGATACGCAGTATTTT | CASSRSGFMGDTQYF
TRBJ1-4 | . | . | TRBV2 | TGTGCCAGCAGGGGAAACAAGAATGAAAAACTGTTTTTT | CASRGNKNEKLFF
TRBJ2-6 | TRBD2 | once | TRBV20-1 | TGCAGTGCTGGACTAGCGGGGGCCCGGGGGGCCAACGTCCTGACTTTC | CSAGLAGARGANVLTF
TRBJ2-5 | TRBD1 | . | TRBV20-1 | TGCAGTGCTACCGACAGGGGGCAGGAGACCCAGTACTTC | CSATDRGQETQYF
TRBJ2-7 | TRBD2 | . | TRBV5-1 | TGCGCCAGCAGCTTGGCCGACGGGAGGGCCTCCTACGAGCAGTACTTC | CASSLADGRASYEQYF
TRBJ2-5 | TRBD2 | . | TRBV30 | TGTGCCTGGAGTACGGGACTAGCGGAGGGCGAGACCCAGTACTTC | CAWSTGLAEGETQYF
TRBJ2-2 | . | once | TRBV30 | TGTGCCTGGGGGCAGGGGGGCACCGGGGAGCTGTTTTTT | CAWGQGGTGELFF
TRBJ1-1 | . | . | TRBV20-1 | TGCAGTGCTGGGGCTTTAAGGAACACTGAAGCTTTCTTT | CSAGALRNTEAFF